This TCR beta chain came from a study of blood T cell repertoires in COVID-19. V was cut by 6 bases and J by 0 bases, with 11 bases left in between. Germline V gene lookup returns CDR1 SNHLY and CDR2 FYNNEI. The CDR3 has 14 amino acids. Method: immunoSEQ multiplex PCR; TCRdb's copy keeps in-frame clones and lacks some. The sample has around 330,000 clones; 89% are singletons. The chain is built from TRBV2 and TRBJ2-5; D possibly corresponds to TRBD1 (5 bases). The sample was PBMCs or T cells enriched from blood (not recorded which). The source of this sequence is a woman aged 40 to 50 who had recovered from COVID-19. In DNA, the CDR3 is TGTGCCAGCAGCGATGACAGATACCAAGAGACCCAGTACTTC. The encoded protein is CASSDDRYQETQYF.